This T cell receptor beta chain was found in a study of cytomegalovirus exposure and HLA in healthy donors. Study-wide background: Earlier work reported about 110 million unique TCR beta sequences from about 200 million T cells. Of about 390 genotyped donors, roughly 80% grouped in the Caucasian-associated ancestry cluster. Study conclusions and caveats: The study designated 150 to 200 TCR beta chains cytomegalovirus-associated. Follow-up analysis later connected one missense variant in DCLRE1C with trimming of TCR beta V- and J-genes.

The PCR contained 60 Vbeta and 13 Jbeta primers. Method: immunoSEQ multiplex PCR; TCRdb's copy keeps in-frame clones and lacks some. Of approximately 130,000 clones listed, over 75% were seen once; the top ten hold around 1.2%. Only a few counts were recorded for this clone. Its matching antigen is unknown. The CDR3 covers 13 residues. Losses at the gene ends were 3 bases for V and 3 bases for J; bases not matched to a gene: 2. In germline, CDR1 is SGHTA, CDR2 FQGNSA. Sequencing was performed on PBMCs. The receptor comes from a middle-aged man in good health and CMV-seronegative. The chain combines TRBV7-2 with TRBJ2-7; 7 bases are a match to TRBD1. This chain's CDR3 is CASSLGQHYEQYF. DNA for the CDR3: TGTGCCAGCAGCTTGGGACAGCACTACGAGCAGTACTTC.